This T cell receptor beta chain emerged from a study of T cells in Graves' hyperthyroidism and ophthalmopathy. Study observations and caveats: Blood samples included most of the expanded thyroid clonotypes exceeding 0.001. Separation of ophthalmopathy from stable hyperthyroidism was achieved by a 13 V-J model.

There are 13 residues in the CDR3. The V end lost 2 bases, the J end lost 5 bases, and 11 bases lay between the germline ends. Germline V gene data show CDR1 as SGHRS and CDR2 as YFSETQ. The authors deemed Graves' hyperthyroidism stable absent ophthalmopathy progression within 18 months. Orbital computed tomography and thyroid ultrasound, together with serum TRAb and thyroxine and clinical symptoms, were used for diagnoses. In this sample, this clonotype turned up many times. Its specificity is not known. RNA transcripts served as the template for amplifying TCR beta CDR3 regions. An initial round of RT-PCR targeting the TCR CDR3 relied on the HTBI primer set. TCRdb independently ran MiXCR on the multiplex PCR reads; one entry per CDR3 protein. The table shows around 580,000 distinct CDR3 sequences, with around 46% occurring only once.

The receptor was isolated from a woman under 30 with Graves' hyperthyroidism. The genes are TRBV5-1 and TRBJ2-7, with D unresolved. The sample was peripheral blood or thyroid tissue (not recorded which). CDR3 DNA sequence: TGCGCCAGCAGCTTCAAGGCTTGGGACGAGCAGTACTTC. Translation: CASSFKAWDEQYF.